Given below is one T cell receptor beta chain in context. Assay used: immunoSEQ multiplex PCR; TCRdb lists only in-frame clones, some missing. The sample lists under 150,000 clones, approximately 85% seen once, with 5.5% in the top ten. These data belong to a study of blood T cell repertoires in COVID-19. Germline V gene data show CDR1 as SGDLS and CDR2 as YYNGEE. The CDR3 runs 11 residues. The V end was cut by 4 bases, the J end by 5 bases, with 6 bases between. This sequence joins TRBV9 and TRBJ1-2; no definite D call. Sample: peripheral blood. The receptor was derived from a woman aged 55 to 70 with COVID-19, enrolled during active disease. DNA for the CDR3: TGTGCCAGCAGCTCCCGGTATGGCTACACCTTC. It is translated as CASSSRYGYTF.